These T cell receptor beta chains were read from a single sample in a study of shared clonotypes between healthy human individuals. Assay: immunoSEQ multiplex PCR; the TCRdb copy retains only in-frame clones and omits some. The sample has hundreds of thousands of clones, 73% seen once; the top ten hold 1.5% to 2%. Sequenced input: memory CD4+ T cells sorted from blood. The receptor set was obtained from a woman in her 30s in good health. Both conserved end residues are part of each CDR3. A D gene is named only where the DNA matches it firmly. A row's size may be missing; if present it is once, few, many or a size class.

v_call	d_call	clone_size	j_call	cdr3_aa	cdr3_nt
TRBV5-1	.	.	TRBJ2-2	CASSLRYELNTGELFF	TGCGCCAGCAGCTTAAGATATGAACTGAACACCGGGGAGCTGTTTTTT
TRBV27	TRBD1	.	TRBJ1-3	CASSAGQVFSGNTIYF	TGTGCCAGCAGTGCCGGACAGGTCTTCTCTGGAAACACCATATATTTT
TRBV5-1	.	.	TRBJ1-2	CASSLGGGLNYGYTF	TGCGCCAGCAGCTTGGGTGGTGGGTTGAACTATGGCTACACCTTC
TRBV5-1	TRBD1	many	TRBJ1-1	CASSLTGANTEAFF	TGCGCCAGCAGCTTGACAGGGGCGAACACTGAAGCTTTCTTT
TRBV29-1	.	once	TRBJ1-2	CSAPSEAAGRYGYTF	TGCAGCGCCCCCTCGGAGGCGGCAGGCCGCTATGGCTACACCTTC
TRBV6-5	TRBD1	.	TRBJ1-6	CASRKQGIDNSPLHF	TGTGCCAGCAGAAAACAGGGGATTGATAATTCACCCCTCCACTTT
TRBV30	.	.	TRBJ2-5	CAWSTGETQYF	TGTGCCTGGAGTACTGGAGAGACCCAGTACTTC
TRBV4-1	.	few	TRBJ1-2	CASSQDRAGVYGYTF	TGCGCCAGCAGCCAAGATAGGGCAGGGGTCTATGGCTACACCTTC
TRBV7-2	.	.	TRBJ2-7	CASRAGLASFQYF	TGTGCCAGCCGGGCGGGGCTTGCTAGCTTTCAGTACTTC
TRBV19	TRBD2	.	TRBJ2-7	CASSLAVSSYEQYF	TGTGCCAGTAGTCTAGCGGTAAGCTCCTACGAGCAGTACTTC
TRBV19	.	many	TRBJ1-2	CASRTASNYGYTF	TGTGCCAGTAGGACAGCCTCTAACTATGGCTACACCTTC